Each of the 4 T cell receptor beta chains below was sequenced from the same sample in a study of CD8+CD57+ T cells in acquired aplastic anemia. Genomic DNA, serving as template, underwent TCR beta VDJ and CDR3 profiling. TCRdb reprocessed the reads via MiXCR and lists one record per CDR3 protein. The data show about 200,000 distinct CDR3 sequences, about 62% seen once. Patients chosen for sequencing had shown CD8+CD57+ cell expansion by flow cytometry. Sequencing was carried out using sorted CD4+, CD8+, or CD8+CD57+ T cells (not recorded which) from PBMCs. The receptor source for this set is a human donor with aplastic anemia.

The V and J genes are TRBV2 and TRBJ1-4; D is unclear. Germline CDR1 reads SNHLY; CDR2 reads FYNNEI. This CDR3 region has 15 residues. The germline V and J ends were trimmed by 4 bases and 2 bases, with 11 bases remaining between them. CDR3 in DNA: TGTGCCAGCAGTGCTGAACTGGCGACTAATGAAAAACTGTTTTTT. The encoded protein is CASSAELATNEKLFF.

J is TRBJ2-1 and V is TRBV7-2; TRBD2 agrees at 7 bases. Germline assignment: CDR1 SGHTA and CDR2 FQGNSA. The CDR3 sequence is 15 residues long. Unmatched junction bases numbered 12, after V lost 8 bases and J lost 5 bases. CDR3 sequence: CASSWKAGQHNEQFF. CDR3 nucleotides: TGTGCCAGCTCTTGGAAAGCGGGGCAGCACAATGAGCAGTTCTTC.

Written as DNA, the CDR3 is TGTGCCAGCAGTAGAAACGGGGGGGCCACCGGGGAGCTGTTTTTT. Its protein is CASSRNGGATGELFF. This chain joins TRBV2 and TRBJ2-2; 8 bases match TRBD2. The germline V gene has CDR1 SNHLY and CDR2 FYNNEI. J was trimmed by 4 bases and V by 5 bases; bases with no gene match: 6. The CDR3 length is 15 residues.

The chain is built from TRBV10-3 and TRBJ2-1; D is possibly TRBD1 (5 bases). This CDR3 region has 12 residues. Trimming took off 2 bases at V and 8 bases at J, with 7 bases between the two ends. Germline V gene sequence: CDR1 ENHRY, CDR2 SYGVKD. The CDR3 here is CAISEQGDEQFF. The CDR3 DNA is TGTGCCATCAGTGAGCAGGGTGATGAGCAGTTCTTC.